Below are 3 T cell receptor beta chains sequenced from a single sample in a study of T-cell memory formation after mild COVID-19. From the 5' RACE reads, TCRdb called clonotypes with MiXCR, one entry per CDR3 protein. The sample has 200,000 or so distinct CDR3 sequences; 15% to 20% are singletons. Sequenced input: PBMCs or a T cell subset sorted from them (not recorded which). The receptors originated from an adult woman who had mild COVID-19 (a few samples of this study predate the infection). Cell type and time point are not known.

This clonotype was counted a few times. The rearrangement joins TRBV7-9 to TRBJ1-1; 7 nucleotides line up with TRBD1. Losses at the gene ends were 2 bases for V and 5 bases for J; bases not matched to a gene: 11. There are 16 residues in the CDR3. Germline V lookup: CDR1 SEHNR, CDR2 FQNEAQ (reference sequence). CDR3 sequence (DNA): TGTGCCAGCAGCTTACGGGCAGGGGGTCAGGGGACTGAAGCTTTCTTT. Protein: CASSLRAGGQGTEAFF.

The genes are TRBV27 and TRBJ2-5, with TRBD1 matching over 7 bases. Germline trimming cut 10 bases from V and 1 base from J; bases unmatched to any gene: 6. The CDR3 has 13 amino acids. The germline CDR1 and CDR2 sequences are MNHEY and SMNVEV (reference sequence). CDR3 region: CAIAAGGQETQYF. The CDR3 bases are TGTGCCATTGCGGCAGGGGGCCAAGAGACCCAGTACTTC.

J is TRBJ1-5 and V is TRBV20-1; 9 bases match TRBD1. This CDR3 region has 14 residues. Germline values: CDR1 DFQATT, CDR2 SNEGSKA (reference sequence). This chain's CDR3 is CSAQGAASNQPQHF. CDR3 bases: TGCAGCGCACAGGGGGCCGCCAGCAATCAGCCCCAGCATTTT.